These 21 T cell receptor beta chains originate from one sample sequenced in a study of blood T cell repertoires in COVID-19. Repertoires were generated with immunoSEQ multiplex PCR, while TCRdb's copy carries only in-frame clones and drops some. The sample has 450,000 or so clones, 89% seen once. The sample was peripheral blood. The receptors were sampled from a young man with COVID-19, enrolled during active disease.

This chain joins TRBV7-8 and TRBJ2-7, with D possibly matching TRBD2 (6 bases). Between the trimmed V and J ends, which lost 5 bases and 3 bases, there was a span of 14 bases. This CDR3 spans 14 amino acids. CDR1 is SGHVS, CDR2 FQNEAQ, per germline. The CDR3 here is CASSPGVGLYEQYF. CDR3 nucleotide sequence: TGTGCCAGCAGCCCGGGAGTCGGGCTCTACGAGCAGTACTTC.

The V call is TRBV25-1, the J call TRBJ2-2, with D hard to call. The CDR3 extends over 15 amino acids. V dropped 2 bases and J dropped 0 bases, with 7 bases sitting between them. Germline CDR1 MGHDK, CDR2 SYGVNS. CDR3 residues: CASSELSANTGELFF. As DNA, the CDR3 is TGTGCCAGCAGTGAACTAAGCGCGAACACCGGGGAGCTGTTTTTT.

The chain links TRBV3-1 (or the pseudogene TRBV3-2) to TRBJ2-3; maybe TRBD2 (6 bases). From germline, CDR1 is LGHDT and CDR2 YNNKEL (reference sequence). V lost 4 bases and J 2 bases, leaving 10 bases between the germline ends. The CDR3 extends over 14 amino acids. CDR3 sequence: CASSRGTHTDTQYF. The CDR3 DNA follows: TGTGCCAGCAGCCGGGGGACTCACACAGATACGCAGTATTTT.

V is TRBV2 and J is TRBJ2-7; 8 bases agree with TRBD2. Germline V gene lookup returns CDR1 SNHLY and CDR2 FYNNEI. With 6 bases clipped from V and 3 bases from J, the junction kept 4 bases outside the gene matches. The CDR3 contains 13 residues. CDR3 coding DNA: TGTGCCAGCAGCCCGGGGGGGCACTACGAGCAGTACTTC. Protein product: CASSPGGHYEQYF.

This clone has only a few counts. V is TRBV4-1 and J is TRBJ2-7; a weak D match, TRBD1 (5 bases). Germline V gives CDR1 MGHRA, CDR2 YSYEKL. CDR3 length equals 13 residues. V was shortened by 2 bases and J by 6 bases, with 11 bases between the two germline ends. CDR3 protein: CASSQMGLGEQYF. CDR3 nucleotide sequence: TGCGCCAGCAGCCAAATGGGGCTAGGCGAGCAGTACTTC.

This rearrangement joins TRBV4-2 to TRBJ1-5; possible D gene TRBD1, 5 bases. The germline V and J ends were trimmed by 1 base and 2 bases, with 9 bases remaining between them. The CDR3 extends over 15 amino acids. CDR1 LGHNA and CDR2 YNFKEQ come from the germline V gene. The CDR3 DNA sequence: TGTGCCAGCAGCCAAGTAAGGGGTGGCAATCAGCCCCAGCATTTT. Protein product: CASSQVRGGNQPQHF.

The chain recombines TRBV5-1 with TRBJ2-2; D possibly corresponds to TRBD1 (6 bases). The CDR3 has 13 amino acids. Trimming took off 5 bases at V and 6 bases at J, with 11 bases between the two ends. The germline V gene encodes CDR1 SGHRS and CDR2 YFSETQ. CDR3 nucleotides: TGCGCCAGCAGGGACAGAGGGTCCGGGGAGCTGTTTTTT. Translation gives CASRDRGSGELFF.

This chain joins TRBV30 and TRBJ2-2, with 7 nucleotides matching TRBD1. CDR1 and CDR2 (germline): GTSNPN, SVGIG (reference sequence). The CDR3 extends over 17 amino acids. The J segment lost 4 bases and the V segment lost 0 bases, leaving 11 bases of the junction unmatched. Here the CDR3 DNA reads TGTGCCTGGAGTGTACTGTTTTTGGCAGGGGGCACCGGGGAGCTGTTTTTT. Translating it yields CAWSVLFLAGGTGELFF.

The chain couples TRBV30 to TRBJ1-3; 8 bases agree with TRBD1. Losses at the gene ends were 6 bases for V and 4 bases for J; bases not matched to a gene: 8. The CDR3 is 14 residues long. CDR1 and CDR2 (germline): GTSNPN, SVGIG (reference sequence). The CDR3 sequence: CACLRDRRGNTIYF. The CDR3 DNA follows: TGTGCCTGCCTACGGGACAGGCGCGGAAACACCATATATTTT.

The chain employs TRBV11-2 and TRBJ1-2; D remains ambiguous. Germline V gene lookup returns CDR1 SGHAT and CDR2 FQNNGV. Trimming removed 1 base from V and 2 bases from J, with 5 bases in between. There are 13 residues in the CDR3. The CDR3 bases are TGTGCCAGCAGCTTAGCAGTAAACTATGGCTACACCTTC. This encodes CASSLAVNYGYTF.

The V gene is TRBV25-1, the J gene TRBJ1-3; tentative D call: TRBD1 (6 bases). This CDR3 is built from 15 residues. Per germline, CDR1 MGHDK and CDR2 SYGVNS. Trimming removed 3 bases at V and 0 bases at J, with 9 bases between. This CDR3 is CASSEGGASGNTIYF. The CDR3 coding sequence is TGTGCCAGCAGTGAGGGGGGGGCCTCTGGAAACACCATATATTTT. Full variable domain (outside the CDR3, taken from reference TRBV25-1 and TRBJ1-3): EADIYQTPRYLVIGTGKKITLECSQTMGHDKMYWYQQDPGMELHLIHYSYGVNSTEKGDLSSESTVSRIRTEHFPLTLESARPSHTSQYLCASSEGGASGNTIYFGEGSWLTVV.

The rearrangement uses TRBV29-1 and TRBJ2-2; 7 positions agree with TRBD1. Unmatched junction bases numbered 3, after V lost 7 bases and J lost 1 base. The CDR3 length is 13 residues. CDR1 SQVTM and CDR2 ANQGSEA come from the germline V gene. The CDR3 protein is CSAGQVNTGELFF. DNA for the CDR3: TGCAGCGCTGGACAGGTGAACACCGGGGAGCTGTTTTTT.

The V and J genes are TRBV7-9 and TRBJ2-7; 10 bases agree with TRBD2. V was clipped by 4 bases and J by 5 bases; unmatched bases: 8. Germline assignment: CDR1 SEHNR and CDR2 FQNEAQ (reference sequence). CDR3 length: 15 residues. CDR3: CASSSSSGSTHEQYF. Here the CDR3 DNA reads TGTGCCAGCAGCTCTTCTAGCGGGAGCACCCACGAGCAGTACTTC.

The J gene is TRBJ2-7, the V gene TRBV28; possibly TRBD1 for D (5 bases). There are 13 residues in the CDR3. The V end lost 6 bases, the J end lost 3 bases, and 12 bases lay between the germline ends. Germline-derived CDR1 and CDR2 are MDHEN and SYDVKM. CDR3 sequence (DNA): TGTGCCAGCAGAGGGCAGGGCTACTACGAGCAGTACTTC. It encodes CASRGQGYYEQYF.

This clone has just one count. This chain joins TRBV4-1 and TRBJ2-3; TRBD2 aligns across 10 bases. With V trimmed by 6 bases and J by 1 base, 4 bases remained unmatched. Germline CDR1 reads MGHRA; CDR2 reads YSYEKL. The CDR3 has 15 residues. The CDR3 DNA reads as TGCGCCAGCAGTCGAACTAGCGGGGGCACAGATACGCAGTATTTT. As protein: CASSRTSGGTDTQYF.

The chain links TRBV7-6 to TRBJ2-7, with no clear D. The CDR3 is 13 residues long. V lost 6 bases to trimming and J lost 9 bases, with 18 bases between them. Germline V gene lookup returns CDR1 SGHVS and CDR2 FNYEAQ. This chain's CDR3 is CASSSDGSPAQYF. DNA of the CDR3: TGTGCCAGCAGTTCAGACGGGTCACCGGCGCAGTACTTC. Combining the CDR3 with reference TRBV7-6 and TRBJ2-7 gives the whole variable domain GAGVSQSPRYKVTKRGQDVALRCDPISGHVSLYWYRQALGQGPEFLTYFNYEAQQDKSGLPNDRFSAERPEGSISTLTIQRTEQRDSAMYRCASSSDGSPAQYFGPGTRLTVT.

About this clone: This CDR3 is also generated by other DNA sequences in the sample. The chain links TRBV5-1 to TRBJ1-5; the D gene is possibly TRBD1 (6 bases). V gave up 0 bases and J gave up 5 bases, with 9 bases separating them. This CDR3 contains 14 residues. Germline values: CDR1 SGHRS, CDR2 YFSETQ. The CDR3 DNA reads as TGCGCCAGCAGCTTGGGGGGGGGCGATCAGCCCCAGCATTTT. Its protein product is CASSLGGGDQPQHF.

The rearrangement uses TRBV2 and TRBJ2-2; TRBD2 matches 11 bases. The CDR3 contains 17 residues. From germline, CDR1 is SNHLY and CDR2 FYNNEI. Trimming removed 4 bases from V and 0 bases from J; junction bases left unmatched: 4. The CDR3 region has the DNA TGTGCCAGCAGTGTTGATAGCGGGAGGGCGAACACCGGGGAGCTGTTTTTT. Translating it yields CASSVDSGRANTGELFF. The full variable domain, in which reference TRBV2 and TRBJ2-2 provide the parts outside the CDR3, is EPEVTQTPSHQVTQMGQEVILRCVPISNHLYFYWYRQILGQKVEFLVSFYNNEISEKSEIFDDQFSVERPDGSNFTLKIRSTKLEDSAMYFCASSVDSGRANTGELFFGEGSRLTVL.

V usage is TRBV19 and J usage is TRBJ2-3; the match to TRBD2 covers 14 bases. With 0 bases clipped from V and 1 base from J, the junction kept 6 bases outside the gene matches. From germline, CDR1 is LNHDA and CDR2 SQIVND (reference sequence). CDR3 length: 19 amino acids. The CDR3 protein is CASSIEGLAGVIGTDTQYF. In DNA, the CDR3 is TGTGCCAGTAGTATAGAGGGACTAGCGGGAGTCATCGGCACAGATACGCAGTATTTT.

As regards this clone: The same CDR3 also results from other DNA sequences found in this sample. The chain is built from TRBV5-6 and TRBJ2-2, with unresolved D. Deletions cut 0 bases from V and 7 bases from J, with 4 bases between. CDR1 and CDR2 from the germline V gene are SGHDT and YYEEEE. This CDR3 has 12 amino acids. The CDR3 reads CASSLAVGELFF. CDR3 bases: TGTGCCAGCAGCTTGGCCGTCGGGGAGCTGTTTTTT.

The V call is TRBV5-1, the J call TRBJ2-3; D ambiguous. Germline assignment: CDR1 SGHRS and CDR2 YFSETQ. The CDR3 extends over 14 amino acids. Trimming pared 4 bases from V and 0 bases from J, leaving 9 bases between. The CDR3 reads CASSRVTSTDTQYF. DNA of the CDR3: TGCGCCAGCAGCCGAGTTACTAGCACAGATACGCAGTATTTT. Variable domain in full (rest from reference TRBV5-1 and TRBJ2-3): KAGVTQTPRYLIKTRGQQVTLSCSPISGHRSVSWYQQTPGQGLQFLFEYFSETQRNKGNFPGRFSGRQFSNSRSEMNVSTLELGDSALYLCASSRVTSTDTQYFGPGTRLTVL.